The 27 T cell receptor beta chains below were found in one sample sequenced in a study of blood T cell repertoires in COVID-19. Method: immunoSEQ multiplex PCR; TCRdb's copy keeps in-frame clones and lacks some. The data show some 260,000 clones, roughly 77% seen once. The sequenced material came from peripheral blood. Receptors originate from a woman aged 80 or over with acute or convalescent COVID-19.

This clone showed up just once. The V and J genes are TRBV11-3 and TRBJ2-1; the match to TRBD2 covers 7 bases. Trimming took 1 base from V and 7 from J; bases not matched to a gene: 4. Germline V gene lookup returns CDR1 SGHNT and CDR2 YENEEA. This CDR3 spans 14 amino acids. This chain's CDR3 is CASSLGRESNEQFF. The CDR3 DNA reads TGTGCCAGCAGCTTAGGGCGGGAGAGTAATGAGCAGTTCTTC.

This chain links TRBV3-1 (or the pseudogene TRBV3-2) with TRBJ2-2; the D gene is possibly TRBD2 (6 bases). The CDR3 totals 14 residues. V gave up 1 base and J gave up 4 bases, with 7 bases separating them. The germline gives CDR1 LGHDT, CDR2 YNNKEL (reference sequence). In DNA, the CDR3 is TGTGCCAGCAGCCAAGGGACTACCACCGGGGAGCTGTTTTTT. The encoded protein is CASSQGTTTGELFF.

The chain combines TRBV4-1 with TRBJ1-3; tentatively, D is TRBD1 (5 bases). Per germline, CDR1 MGHRA and CDR2 YSYEKL. The CDR3 runs to 15 residues. V was cut by 4 bases and J by 2 bases, with 12 bases left in between. CDR3 loop: CASSLMGLPGNTIYF. For the CDR3, the DNA is TGCGCCAGCAGCCTCATGGGGCTCCCTGGAAACACCATATATTTT.

The rearrangement uses TRBV11-3 and TRBJ2-5; unclear D gene. The CDR3 spans 14 residues. Trimming took off 1 base at V and 0 bases at J, with 6 bases between the two ends. In germline, CDR1 is SGHNT, CDR2 YENEEA. The CDR3 DNA sequence: TGTGCCAGCAGCTTAGGCGGAGACCAAGAGACCCAGTACTTC. As protein: CASSLGGDQETQYF. The full variable domain, rest sourced from reference TRBV11-3 and TRBJ2-5, is EAGVVQSPRYKIIEKKQPVAFWCNPISGHNTLYWYLQNLGQGPELLIRYENEEAVDDSQLPKDRFSAERLKGVDSTLKIQPAELGDSAVYLCASSLGGDQETQYFGPGTRLLVL.

This clone was seen a few times. The chain joins TRBV14 to TRBJ1-2, with TRBD1 matching 9 bases. The V gene's germline CDR1 is SGHDN and CDR2 FVKESK. J lost 8 bases, V lost 3 bases, and 10 bases had no gene match. The CDR3 is made up of 15 amino acids. CDR3 DNA sequence: TGTGCCAGCAGCCACCTTTTACAGGGGGCGAACGGCTACACCTTC. It codes for CASSHLLQGANGYTF.

For this clone: This same CDR3 is encoded by further DNA sequences in the sample. The rearrangement joins TRBV5-5 to TRBJ1-3; D not certain. The CDR3 is 20 amino acids. The germline gives CDR1 SGHKS, CDR2 YYEKEE (reference sequence). V lost 0 bases and J lost 4, with 26 bases in between. The CDR3 loop reads CASSLGSVAGGSSSGNTIYF. CDR3 bases: TGTGCCAGCAGCTTGGGTTCGGTAGCAGGTGGGAGTAGCTCCGGAAACACCATATATTTT.

This rearrangement joins TRBV5-4 to TRBJ1-2, with D tentatively TRBD1 (6 bases). V was pared by 3 bases and J by 6 bases, with 15 bases between. Germline CDR1 is SGHNT and CDR2 is YYREEE (reference sequence). The CDR3 contains 14 residues. CDR3 residues: CASSWGTGGDGYTF. CDR3 nucleotides: TGTGCCAGCAGCTGGGGAACGGGGGGCGATGGCTACACCTTC. Full variable domain (missing parts from reference TRBV5-4 and TRBJ1-2): ETGVTQSPTHLIKTRGQQVTLRCSSQSGHNTVSWYQQALGQGPQFIFQYYREEENGRGNFPPRFSGLQFPNYSSELNVNALELDDSALYLCASSWGTGGDGYTFGSGTRLTVV.

This rearrangement joins TRBV19 to TRBJ1-4, with D possibly matching TRBD1 (5 bases). CDR3 size: 13 residues. Trimming stripped 5 bases from V and 6 bases from J, with 10 bases between. Per the germline V gene, CDR1 is LNHDA and CDR2 is SQIVND (reference sequence). The CDR3 protein is CASSLGLHEKLFF. Here the CDR3 DNA reads TGTGCCAGTAGTTTGGGACTTCATGAAAAACTGTTTTTT.

This chain joins TRBV2 and TRBJ2-5, with 10 bases identical to TRBD2. Germline lookup yields CDR1 SNHLY and CDR2 FYNNEI. The CDR3 has 13 residues. The trim removed 10 bases at V and 7 bases at J, leaving 9 bases unmatched. The DNA for the CDR3 is TGTGCCACCGATCTAGCGGGGGTTGGGACCCAGTACTTC. Protein product: CATDLAGVGTQYF.

The chain recombines TRBV11-2 with TRBJ2-1; 7 nucleotides line up with TRBD2. In germline, CDR1 is SGHAT, CDR2 FQNNGV. This CDR3 comprises 18 residues. V was pared by 3 bases and J by 7 bases, with 18 bases of the junction left unmatched. The CDR3: CASSLITGRERVGNEQFF. CDR3 DNA: TGTGCCAGCAGCTTGATAACCGGGCGGGAGAGGGTTGGAAATGAGCAGTTCTTC.

This clone was seen once. The V and J genes are TRBV7-9 and TRBJ2-5; 11 nucleotides match TRBD2. The CDR3 has 15 amino acids. In germline, CDR1 is SEHNR, CDR2 FQNEAQ (reference sequence). V dropped 5 bases and J dropped 4; count of bases not matched to a gene: 6. In nucleotides, the CDR3 is TGTGCCAGCAGCCCTAGCGGGGGGACATTAGAGACCCAGTACTTC. It encodes CASSPSGGTLETQYF.

The rearrangement joins TRBV2 to TRBJ2-2; 8 bases fit TRBD1. V shed 6 bases and J 5 bases; nucleotides not matched to a gene: 17. The CDR3 totals 18 residues. CDR1 is SNHLY, CDR2 FYNNEI, per germline. The CDR3, as DNA: TGTGCCAGCAGGAAGATCAGTACCGGGACAGGAAAAACCGGGGAGCTGTTTTTT. This sequence encodes CASRKISTGTGKTGELFF.

The J gene is TRBJ1-4, the V gene TRBV4-3, with D uncertain. V was trimmed by 0 bases and J by 5 bases, leaving 16 bases between them. Germline V gene sequence: CDR1 LGHNA, CDR2 YSLEER. The CDR3 contains 17 residues. CDR3 coding DNA: TGCGCCAGCAGCCAAGATCCGGGAAGGGTGTCAAATGAAAAACTGTTTTTT. It is translated as CASSQDPGRVSNEKLFF.

The V gene is TRBV19, the J gene TRBJ2-3, with 11 bases lining up with TRBD1. V lost 4 bases and J lost 4; bases outside the gene matches: 4. This CDR3 spans 15 amino acids. CDR1 LNHDA and CDR2 SQIVND come from the germline V gene (reference sequence). Here the CDR3 reads CASSTRDRGADTQYF. In DNA, the CDR3 is TGTGCCAGTAGTACACGGGACAGGGGGGCAGATACGCAGTATTTT.

The chain recombines TRBV9 with TRBJ1-6; the D is unclear. V lost 0 bases to trimming and J lost 9 bases, with 16 bases between them. Germline V lookup: CDR1 SGDLS, CDR2 YYNGEE. CDR3 length equals 16 residues. CDR3 DNA: TGTGCCAGCAGCGTAGGGTCCCCCGGGTTCGGTTCACCCCTCCACTTT. This sequence encodes CASSVGSPGFGSPLHF.

The genes are TRBV5-1 and TRBJ2-7; D is uncertain. Trimming left V 1 base short and J 1 base short, with 9 bases between. CDR3 size: 14 residues. Germline V gene sequence: CDR1 SGHRS, CDR2 YFSETQ. As DNA, the CDR3 is TGCGCCAGCAGCTTGTCCCAGTCTTCCTACGAGCAGTACTTC. This translates into CASSLSQSSYEQYF.

Written as DNA, the CDR3 is TGTGCCAGCAGTTACGGGAGGATTCCGAACACTGAAGCTTTCTTT. Translated: CASSYGRIPNTEAFF. J is TRBJ1-1 and V is TRBV6-5; D unresolved. Germline CDR1 is MNHEY and CDR2 is SVGAGI. V dropped 2 bases and J dropped 1 base, with 11 bases sitting between them. The CDR3 is 15 amino acids.

This sequence joins TRBV2 and TRBJ1-1; 8 nucleotides align to TRBD1. Germline V CDR1 and CDR2: SNHLY, FYNNEI. This CDR3 is 14 amino acids long. Trimming at V came to 6 bases and at J to 1 base, leaving 4 bases not matched to a gene. This chain's CDR3 is CASRKQGGNTEAFF. CDR3 coding DNA: TGTGCCAGCAGAAAACAGGGGGGGAACACTGAAGCTTTCTTT.

V gene TRBV28 combines with J gene TRBJ1-1, with D maybe TRBD1 (5 bases). There are 13 residues in the CDR3. V was clipped by 8 bases and J by 5 bases, with 15 bases between them. Germline V gene lookup returns CDR1 MDHEN and CDR2 SYDVKM. CDR3 amino acids: CASATGGGTEAFF. The DNA for the CDR3 is TGTGCCAGCGCTACTGGGGGGGGTACTGAAGCTTTCTTT.

The V gene is TRBV15, the J gene TRBJ2-1; D is perhaps TRBD1 (5 bases). Germline V gives CDR1 LNHNV, CDR2 YYDKDF (reference sequence). The CDR3 length is 15 residues. Deletions cut 6 bases from V and 1 base from J, with 13 bases between. DNA for the CDR3: TGTGCCACCAGTAACAGGTCAGGTTCCTACAATGAGCAGTTCTTC. The encoded protein is CATSNRSGSYNEQFF.

This chain connects TRBV2 to TRBJ2-7; TRBD2 agrees at 12 bases. The germline CDR1 and CDR2 sequences are SNHLY and FYNNEI. Trimming removed 7 bases from V and 3 bases from J; junction bases left unmatched: 7. The CDR3 covers 15 residues. In DNA, the CDR3 is TGTGCCAGCAAGAGGACTAGCGGGAACTACTACGAGCAGTACTTC. Its protein product is CASKRTSGNYYEQYF.

Concerning this clone: The same CDR3 is also encoded by other DNA sequences in this sample. The chain joins TRBV14 to TRBJ2-1, with 14 bases identical to TRBD2. The J segment lost 7 bases and the V segment lost 3 bases, leaving 2 bases of the junction unmatched. This CDR3 comprises 15 residues. Germline CDR1 reads SGHDN; CDR2 reads FVKESK. The CDR3 protein is CASSQGLAGVNEQFF. CDR3 DNA: TGTGCCAGCAGCCAGGGACTAGCGGGAGTAAATGAGCAGTTCTTC.

This rearrangement joins TRBV18 to TRBJ2-7; 11 nucleotides match TRBD1. This CDR3 contains 14 residues. The V segment lost 4 bases and the J segment 5 bases; nucleotides outside the gene matches: 4. The germline V gene encodes CDR1 KGHSH and CDR2 LQKENI. The CDR3 sequence: CASSRGQGGHEQYF. CDR3 nucleotides: TGTGCCAGCTCACGGGGACAGGGGGGCCACGAGCAGTACTTC.

This clone was picked up a small number of times. CDR3 sequence: CASSEQGGRHGYTF. The CDR3 nucleotides are TGTGCCAGCAGTGAGCAGGGAGGTCGTCATGGCTACACCTTC. The chain combines TRBV2 with TRBJ1-2, with a possible D match to TRBD1 (5 bases). Trimming cost V 3 bases and J 6 bases, with 14 bases left between them. CDR1 and CDR2 from the germline V gene are SNHLY and FYNNEI. This CDR3 is 14 amino acids long.

This clone has only a few counts. V gene TRBV10-3 combines with J gene TRBJ1-1; possibly TRBD1 for D (6 bases). The CDR3 runs to 13 residues. V was trimmed by 6 bases and J by 2 bases, leaving 10 bases between them. CDR1 is ENHRY, CDR2 SYGVKD, per germline. The CDR3 loop reads CAIREQGNTEAFF. Written as DNA, the CDR3 is TGTGCCATCAGGGAACAGGGTAACACTGAAGCTTTCTTT.

The genes are TRBV7-2 and TRBJ1-2; D is ambiguous. The germline gives CDR1 SGHTA, CDR2 FQGNSA. CDR3 size: 14 residues. V lost 1 base to trimming and J lost 5 bases, with 11 bases between them. The CDR3 DNA reads as TGTGCCAGCAGCTTAGAGCGACGGACTTATGGCTACACCTTC. It codes for CASSLERRTYGYTF.

The V gene is TRBV7-2, the J gene TRBJ2-7; D might be TRBD2 (5 bases). Trimming took off 5 bases at V and 2 bases at J, with 13 bases between the two ends. Germline V gives CDR1 SGHTA, CDR2 FQGNSA. The CDR3 sequence is 14 residues long. This chain's CDR3 is CASSPAGVAYEQYF. The CDR3 bases are TGTGCCAGCAGCCCGGCCGGGGTTGCCTACGAGCAGTACTTC.